Presented here are 23 T cell receptor beta chains from one specimen sequenced in a study of blood T cells in healthy people across ages. Sample-barcoded 5' priming and a J-beta primer mix drove a second PCR of roughly 7 to 11 cycles. MiXCR, run by TCRdb on the 5' RACE reads, gives a single entry per CDR3 protein. The sample holds 850,000 to 1,000,000 distinct CDR3 sequences, roughly 51% seen once. Input material: blood. The receptor set was obtained from an older woman in good health.

This clonotype occurred a few times. V is TRBV15 and J is TRBJ2-1; 7 bases fit TRBD1. The CDR3 has 15 residues. Trimming took 0 bases from V and 4 from J; bases not matched to a gene: 3. CDR1 and CDR2 (germline): LNHNV, YYDKDF (reference sequence). CDR3 region: CATSRDPGQYNEQFF. CDR3 nucleotides: TGTGCCACCAGCAGAGACCCGGGACAGTACAATGAGCAGTTCTTC.

The V and J genes are TRBV7-2 and TRBJ2-3; 8 bases line up with TRBD2. Germline trimming cut 7 bases from V and 0 bases from J; bases unmatched to any gene: 15. Germline-derived CDR1 and CDR2 are SGHTA and FQGNSA. The CDR3 totals 18 residues. The CDR3 nucleotides read TGTGCCAGCATATACCGAAAGTTAGCGGGGACTAGCACAGATACGCAGTATTTT. The encoded protein is CASIYRKLAGTSTDTQYF.

This clonotype has a handful of counts. The chain joins TRBV6-5 to TRBJ1-2; 7 bases are shared with TRBD1. The germline CDR1 and CDR2 sequences are MNHEY and SVGAGI. The CDR3 extends over 14 amino acids. V dropped 5 bases and J dropped 4; count of bases not matched to a gene: 7. The CDR3 DNA reads TGTGCCAGCAGTCAACCGGGACAGACCTATGGCTACACCTTC. Its translation is CASSQPGQTYGYTF.

The table lists this clonotype with a few counts. The chain has TRBV20-1 and TRBJ2-1; a weak D match, TRBD1 (6 bases). Germline CDR1 and CDR2: DFQATT and SNEGSKA (reference sequence). The CDR3 has 14 residues. Trimming shortened V by 5 bases and J by 6 bases, and 17 bases separated the two germline ends. Written as DNA, the CDR3 is TGCAGTGCTGTGACAGGCCGATACCCCAATGAGCAGTTCTTC. Its protein product is CSAVTGRYPNEQFF.

This chain joins TRBV5-6 and TRBJ2-1; TRBD2 might be the D (5 bases). The V end lost 4 bases, the J end lost 2 bases, and 19 bases lay between the germline ends. There are 17 residues in the CDR3. CDR1 is SGHDT, CDR2 YYEEEE, per germline. The CDR3 is CASSSGGVAPTYNEQFF. DNA for the CDR3: TGTGCCAGCAGCAGTGGTGGGGTAGCGCCTACCTACAATGAGCAGTTCTTC.

This clonotype was counted between two and nine times. The rearrangement uses TRBV4-2 and TRBJ2-3; D not certain. The length of the CDR3 is 14 residues. Trimming cost V 0 bases and J 12 bases, with 16 bases left between them. In germline, CDR1 is LGHNA, CDR2 YNFKEQ. The DNA of the CDR3 is TGTGCCAGCAGCCAAGATGCTGGGCGGCCCCACCAGTATTTT. Residues: CASSQDAGRPHQYF.

The chain joins TRBV7-9 to TRBJ2-1; 9 nucleotides agree with TRBD1. The junction had 9 bases not matched to a gene; V was cut back by 8 bases and J by 7 bases. This CDR3 has 14 amino acids. The germline V gene encodes CDR1 SEHNR and CDR2 FQNEAQ (reference sequence). For the CDR3, the DNA is TGTGCCAGCCTGGGACAGGGAAGTTGGAATGAGCAGTTCTTC. This codes for CASLGQGSWNEQFF. Full variable domain (outside the CDR3, taken from reference TRBV7-9 and TRBJ2-1): DTGVSQNPRHKITKRGQNVTFRCDPISEHNRLYWYRQTLGQGPEFLTYFQNEAQLEKSRLLSDRFSAERPKGSFSTLEIQRTEQGDSAMYLCASLGQGSWNEQFFGPGTRLTVL.

The chain carries TRBV27 and TRBJ2-7; D might be TRBD1 (7 bases). CDR1 and CDR2 (germline): MNHEY, SMNVEV (reference sequence). V lost 2 bases, J lost 2 bases, and 16 bases lay in between. CDR3 length equals 16 residues. Written as DNA, the CDR3 is TGTGCCAGCAGTTTACGGGGGACAGTATCAGCCTACGAGCAGTACTTC. This codes for CASSLRGTVSAYEQYF.

CDR3 sequence (DNA): TGTGCCAGCAGTCCCCGGGACAGTGCCTTCTATGGCTACACCTTC. Its translation is CASSPRDSAFYGYTF. The chain joins TRBV6-5 to TRBJ1-2, with 7 nucleotides matching TRBD1. The ends lost 5 bases at V and 4 bases at J; junction bases unmatched: 10. CDR1 is MNHEY, CDR2 SVGAGI, per germline. There are 15 residues in the CDR3.

The chain couples TRBV2 to TRBJ1-5; D is ambiguous. This CDR3 has 13 amino acids. V was trimmed by 2 bases and J by 7 bases, leaving 9 bases between them. Germline-derived CDR1 and CDR2 are SNHLY and FYNNEI. This chain's CDR3 is CASSERVRQPQHF. In DNA form, the CDR3 reads TGTGCCAGCAGTGAAAGGGTCCGACAGCCCCAGCATTTT.

This clonotype has more than one count but fewer than ten. The chain combines TRBV7-9 with TRBJ2-7, with no clear D. The CDR3 is 14 residues long. Between the trimmed V and J ends, which lost 5 bases and 0 bases, there was a span of 11 bases. Germline CDR1 SEHNR, CDR2 FQNEAQ (reference sequence). CDR3: CASSLDGISYEQYF. The CDR3 DNA is TGTGCCAGCAGCCTCGACGGCATCTCCTACGAGCAGTACTTC.

This clonotype was seen a single time. CDR3 bases: TGCAGTGCTAAAGGACAGAGTTACGAGCAGTACTTC. Its translation is CSAKGQSYEQYF. This chain connects TRBV20-1 to TRBJ2-7, with D possibly TRBD1 on 6 matching bases. CDR1 DFQATT and CDR2 SNEGSKA come from the germline V gene (reference sequence). This CDR3 comprises 12 residues. Trimming shortened V by 4 bases and J by 4 bases, and 11 bases separated the two germline ends.

Note on this clonotype: One base away lies a much larger clone, so this may be a sequencing read error. The chain links TRBV4-1 to TRBJ1-4, with a tentative D call TRBD1 (5 bases). CDR3 length: 18 amino acids. V dropped 1 base and J dropped 10 bases, with 25 bases sitting between them. Germline CDR1 reads MGHRA; CDR2 reads YSYEKL. This CDR3 reads CASSQGPRPEGTSGKLFF. CDR3 coding DNA: TGCGCCAGCAGCCAAGGCCCCCGGCCGGAAGGGACCTCCGGAAAACTGTTTTTT.

This clonotype appeared many times. The chain links TRBV29-1 to TRBJ2-6; no reliable D call. Trimming took off 3 bases at V and 4 bases at J, with 7 bases between the two ends. The germline V gene has CDR1 SQVTM and CDR2 ANQGSEA. The CDR3 is 13 residues long. CDR3 DNA: TGCAGCGTTGACAAAACGGGGGCCAACGTCCTGACTTTC. Its protein is CSVDKTGANVLTF.

The genes are TRBV4-1 and TRBJ1-4; D gene unclear. V dropped 1 base and J dropped 0 bases, with 12 bases sitting between them. This CDR3 has 17 residues. Germline V gives CDR1 MGHRA, CDR2 YSYEKL. The CDR3 DNA reads TGCGCCAGCAGCCAAGGTGGAGTGGGGTCAACTAATGAAAAACTGTTTTTT. Translated, it gives CASSQGGVGSTNEKLFF.

The J gene is TRBJ2-7, the V gene TRBV20-1; weak D call: TRBD1 (5 bases). Deletions cut 6 bases from V and 5 bases from J, with 17 bases between. The CDR3 spans 13 residues. In germline, CDR1 is DFQATT, CDR2 SNEGSKA (reference sequence). The CDR3 region is CSAALSRVHEQYF. Written as DNA, the CDR3 is TGCAGTGCAGCCCTTTCCAGGGTCCACGAGCAGTACTTC.

The sample holds a few counts of this clonotype. J is TRBJ2-7 and V is TRBV9; D unclear. The CDR3 extends over 13 amino acids. The germline V gene encodes CDR1 SGDLS and CDR2 YYNGEE. Trimming left V 3 bases short and J 3 bases short, with 10 bases between. The CDR3 sequence: CASSASGFYEQYF. The DNA for the CDR3 is TGTGCCAGCAGCGCCTCAGGCTTCTACGAGCAGTACTTC.

This clonotype was seen just once. This sequence joins TRBV20-1 and TRBJ2-1, with 7 bases aligning to TRBD1. The germline V gene has CDR1 DFQATT and CDR2 SNEGSKA (reference sequence). The CDR3 contains 14 residues. The trim removed 6 bases at V and 0 bases at J, leaving 5 bases unmatched. The chain's CDR3 is CSALGQSSYNEQFF. The DNA for the CDR3 is TGCAGTGCCTTGGGACAGAGCTCCTACAATGAGCAGTTCTTC.

This clonotype showed up just a few times. J is TRBJ1-5 and V is TRBV4-1; D gene ambiguous. The V gene lost 2 bases and the J gene lost 5 bases, with 10 bases spanning the gap. The CDR3 runs 14 residues. Germline values: CDR1 MGHRA, CDR2 YSYEKL. This CDR3 reads CASSQLSGDQPQHF. In nucleotides, the CDR3 is TGCGCCAGCAGCCAATTATCTGGAGATCAGCCCCAGCATTTT.

The chain carries TRBV10-1 and TRBJ2-3, with TRBD2 matching 7 bases. Looked up from germline, CDR1 is WNHNN and CDR2 is SYGVQD (reference sequence). CDR3 length equals 15 residues. V shed 2 bases, J shed 6 bases, and the junction held 8 bases outside the gene matches. In DNA form, the CDR3 reads TGCGCCAGCAGTGAGGCGGCGGGAGAGACGGATACGCAGTATTTT. It translates to CASSEAAGETDTQYF.

This clonotype occurred many times. This sequence joins TRBV27 and TRBJ2-1; TRBD1 matches at 7 bases. V trimming: 5 bases; J trimming: 7 bases; junction bases outside the gene matches: 14. Per the germline V gene, CDR1 is MNHEY and CDR2 is SMNVEV (reference sequence). The CDR3 length is 16 residues. CDR3 in DNA: TGTGCCAGCAGTACCAGGGGGTTAGTCTTAACGAATGAGCAGTTCTTC. Its protein product is CASSTRGLVLTNEQFF.

This clonotype was found a few times. The J gene is TRBJ2-1, the V gene TRBV5-1; 9 bases are shared with TRBD1. Germline V gene lookup returns CDR1 SGHRS and CDR2 YFSETQ. V was clipped by 7 bases and J by 6 bases; unmatched bases: 11. CDR3 length equals 15 residues. CDR3 amino acids: CASGQTGGGLNEQFF. The CDR3 nucleotides are TGCGCCAGCGGCCAGACAGGGGGAGGGCTCAATGAGCAGTTCTTC.

This clonotype was picked up one time. CDR3 region: CSAGYSSYNEQYF. The CDR3 nucleotides are TGCAGCGCAGGGTACAGTTCCTACAATGAGCAGTACTTC. The chain joins TRBV29-1 to TRBJ2-1; D is possibly TRBD1 (5 bases). Gene TRBJ2-7 matches the end of the DNA better, so the J call may be wrong. CDR1 and CDR2 from the germline V gene are SQVTM and ANQGSEA. The CDR3 runs to 13 residues.